This record covers a single TCR beta chain. Its specificity is unknown. The data are from a study of OX40 agonist ivuxolimab in advanced cancers. Findings and caveats of the study: At doses 0.1 to 3.0 mg/kg, CD4+ and CD8+ clones expanded.

CDR1 and CDR2 from the germline V gene are MDHEN and SYDVKM. V dropped 5 bases and J dropped 5 bases, with 16 bases sitting between them. The CDR3 is 14 amino acids. Repertoires were generated with immunoSEQ multiplex PCR, while TCRdb's copy carries only in-frame clones and drops some. The sample holds around 72,000 clones, roughly 80% seen once. The rearrangement links TRBV28 to TRBJ2-7; D gene uncertain. The clonotype was recovered from an adult with an advanced solid tumor such as melanoma, head and neck, liver or kidney cancer. The sequences come from CD4+ or CD8+ T cells sorted from blood, collected in a trial of the OX40 agonist ivuxolimab. CDR3 DNA sequence: TGTGCCAGCAGTCGGCCGACACCCGCCAACGAGCAGTACTTC. Residues: CASSRPTPANEQYF.